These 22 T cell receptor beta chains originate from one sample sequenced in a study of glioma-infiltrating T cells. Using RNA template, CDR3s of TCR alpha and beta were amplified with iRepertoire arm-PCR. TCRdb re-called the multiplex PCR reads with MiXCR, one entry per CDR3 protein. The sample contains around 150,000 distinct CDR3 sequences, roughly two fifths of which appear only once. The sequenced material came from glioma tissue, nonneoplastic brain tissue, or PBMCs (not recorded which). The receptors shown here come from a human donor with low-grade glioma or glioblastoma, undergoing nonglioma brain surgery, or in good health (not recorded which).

CDR3 residues: CASSRLMGQGSTGELFF. The CDR3 DNA follows: TGTGCCAGCAGCCGACTTATGGGACAGGGATCCACCGGGGAGCTGTTTTTT. The chain employs TRBV7-8 and TRBJ2-2; TRBD1 matches 9 bases. CDR3 size: 17 residues. The V gene end was trimmed by 5 bases and the J gene end by 4 bases; junction bases not matched to a gene: 11. Germline loops: CDR1 SGHVS, CDR2 FQNEAQ.

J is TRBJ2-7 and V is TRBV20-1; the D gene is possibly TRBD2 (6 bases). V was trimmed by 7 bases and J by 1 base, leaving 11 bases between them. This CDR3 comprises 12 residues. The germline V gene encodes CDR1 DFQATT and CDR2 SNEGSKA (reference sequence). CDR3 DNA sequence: TGCAGTGTCGGGACTGCTTCCTACGAGCAGTACTTC. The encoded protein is CSVGTASYEQYF.

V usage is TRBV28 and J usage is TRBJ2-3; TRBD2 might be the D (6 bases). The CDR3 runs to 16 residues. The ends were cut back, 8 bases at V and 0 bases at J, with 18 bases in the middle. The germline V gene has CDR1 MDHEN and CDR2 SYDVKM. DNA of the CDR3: TGTGCCAGCTGTCCGACTATCGGGAGTAGCACAGATACGCAGTATTTT. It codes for CASCPTIGSSTDTQYF.

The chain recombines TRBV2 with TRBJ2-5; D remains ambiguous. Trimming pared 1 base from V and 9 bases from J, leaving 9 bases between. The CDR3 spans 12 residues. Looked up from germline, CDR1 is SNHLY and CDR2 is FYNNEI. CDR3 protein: CASSEVGRAQYF. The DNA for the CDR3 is TGTGCCAGCAGTGAAGTTGGTAGGGCCCAGTACTTC.

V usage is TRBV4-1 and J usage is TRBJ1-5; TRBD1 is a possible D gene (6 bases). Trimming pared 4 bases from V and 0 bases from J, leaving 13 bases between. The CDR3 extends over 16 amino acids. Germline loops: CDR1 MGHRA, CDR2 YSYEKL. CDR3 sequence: CASSRTGNPSNQPQHF. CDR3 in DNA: TGCGCCAGCAGCCGCACAGGGAATCCTAGCAATCAGCCCCAGCATTTT.

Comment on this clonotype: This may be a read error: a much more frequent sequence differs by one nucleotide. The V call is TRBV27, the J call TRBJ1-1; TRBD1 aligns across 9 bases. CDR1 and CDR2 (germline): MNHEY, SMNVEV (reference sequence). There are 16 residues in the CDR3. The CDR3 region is CASSHRRTGENSEAFF. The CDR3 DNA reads TGTGCCAGCAGTCACCGCCGGACAGGGGAGAACAGTGAAGCTTTCTTT.

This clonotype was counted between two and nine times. The CDR3 sequence: CASSPSGGAPETQYF. CDR3 in DNA: TGTGCCAGCAGCCCTAGCGGGGGGGCCCCAGAGACCCAGTACTTC. V gene TRBV6-1 combines with J gene TRBJ2-5, with 12 positions matching TRBD2. J was trimmed by 4 bases and V by 6 bases; bases with no gene match: 6. The CDR3 totals 15 residues. CDR1 is MNHNS and CDR2 is SASEGT in the germline V gene.

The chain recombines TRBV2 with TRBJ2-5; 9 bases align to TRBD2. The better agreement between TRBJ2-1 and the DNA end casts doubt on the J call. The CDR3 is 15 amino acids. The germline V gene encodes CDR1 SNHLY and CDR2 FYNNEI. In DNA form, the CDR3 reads TGTGCCAGCAGCAGTGGAGCGGGAGGAAACAATGAGCAGTTCTTC. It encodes CASSSGAGGNNEQFF.

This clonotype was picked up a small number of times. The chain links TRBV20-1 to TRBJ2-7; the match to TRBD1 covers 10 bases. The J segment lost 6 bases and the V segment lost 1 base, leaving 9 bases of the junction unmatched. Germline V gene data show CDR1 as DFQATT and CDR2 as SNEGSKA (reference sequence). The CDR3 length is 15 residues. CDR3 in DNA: TGCAGTGCTAGAGTCAAGGGACAGGGGTCGGGCGAGCAGTACTTC. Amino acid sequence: CSARVKGQGSGEQYF.

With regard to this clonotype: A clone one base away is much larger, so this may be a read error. The CDR3 spells CASRSGLSTYNEQFF. For the CDR3, the DNA is TGTGCCAGCAGATCCGGACTATCTACCTACAATGAGCAGTTCTTC. The chain links TRBV27 to TRBJ2-1, with D tentatively TRBD2 (6 bases). This CDR3 has 15 amino acids. Germline CDR1 reads MNHEY; CDR2 reads SMNVEV (reference sequence). Trimming took 6 bases from V and 2 from J, leaving 14 bases between them.

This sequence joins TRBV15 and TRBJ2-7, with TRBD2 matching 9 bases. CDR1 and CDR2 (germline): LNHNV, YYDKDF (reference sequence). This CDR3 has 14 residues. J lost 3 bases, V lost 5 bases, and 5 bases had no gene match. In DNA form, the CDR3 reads TGTGCCACCAGCGTCTCTAGCGGGGTCTACGAGCAGTACTTC. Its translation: CATSVSSGVYEQYF. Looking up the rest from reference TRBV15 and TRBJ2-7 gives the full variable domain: DAMVIQNPRYQVTQFGKPVTLSCSQTLNHNVMYWYQQKSSQAPKLLFHYYDKDFNNEADTPDNFQSRRPNTSFCFLDIRSPGLGDTAMYLCATSVSSGVYEQYFGPGTRLTVT.

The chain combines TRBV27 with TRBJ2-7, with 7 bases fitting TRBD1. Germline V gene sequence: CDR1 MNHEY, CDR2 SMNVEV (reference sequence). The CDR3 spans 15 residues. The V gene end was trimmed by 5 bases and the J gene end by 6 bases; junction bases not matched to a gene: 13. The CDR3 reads CASSTRQGLGGEQYF. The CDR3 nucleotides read TGTGCCAGCAGTACTCGACAGGGTTTAGGAGGCGAGCAGTACTTC.

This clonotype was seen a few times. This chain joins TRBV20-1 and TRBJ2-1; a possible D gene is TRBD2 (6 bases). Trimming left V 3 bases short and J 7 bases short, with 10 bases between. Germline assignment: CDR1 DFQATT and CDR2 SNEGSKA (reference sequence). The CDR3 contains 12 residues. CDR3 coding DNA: TGCAGTGCTAGCCCCGGGGGTAATGAGCAGTTCTTC. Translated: CSASPGGNEQFF.

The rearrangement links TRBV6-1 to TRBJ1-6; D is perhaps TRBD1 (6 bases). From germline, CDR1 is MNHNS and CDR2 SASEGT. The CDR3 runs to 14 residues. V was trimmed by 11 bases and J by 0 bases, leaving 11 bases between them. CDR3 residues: CAVPDSSYNSPLHF. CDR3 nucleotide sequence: TGTGCCGTTCCGGACAGCTCCTATAATTCACCCCTCCACTTT.

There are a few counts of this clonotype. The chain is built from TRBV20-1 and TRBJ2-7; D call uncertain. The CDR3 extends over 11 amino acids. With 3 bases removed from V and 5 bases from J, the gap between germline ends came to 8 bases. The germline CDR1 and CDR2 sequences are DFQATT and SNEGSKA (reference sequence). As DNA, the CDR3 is TGCAGTGCTAGCCCTTTCGACGAGCAGTACTTC. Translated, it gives CSASPFDEQYF.

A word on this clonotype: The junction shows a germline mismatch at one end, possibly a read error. The CDR3 reads CASSHRQGTGTQYF. DNA of the CDR3: TGCGCCAGCAGCCATCGACAGGGCACAGGTACGCAGTATTTT. V and J are TRBV4-1 and TRBJ2-3, with 7 nucleotides matching TRBD1. Germline-derived CDR1 and CDR2 are MGHRA and YSYEKL. This CDR3 is built from 14 residues.

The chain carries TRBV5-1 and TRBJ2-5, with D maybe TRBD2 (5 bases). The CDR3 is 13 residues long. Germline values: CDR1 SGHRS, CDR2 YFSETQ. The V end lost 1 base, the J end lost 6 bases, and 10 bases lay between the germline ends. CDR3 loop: CASSLPDLQTQYF. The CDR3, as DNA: TGCGCCAGCAGCTTGCCGGACTTACAGACCCAGTACTTC.

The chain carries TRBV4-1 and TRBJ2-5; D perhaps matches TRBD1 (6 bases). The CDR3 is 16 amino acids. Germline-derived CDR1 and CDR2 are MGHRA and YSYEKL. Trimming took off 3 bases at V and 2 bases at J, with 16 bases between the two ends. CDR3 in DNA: TGCGCCAGCAGCCAGGGTACAGGGTTGGGGCAAGAGACCCAGTACTTC. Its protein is CASSQGTGLGQETQYF.

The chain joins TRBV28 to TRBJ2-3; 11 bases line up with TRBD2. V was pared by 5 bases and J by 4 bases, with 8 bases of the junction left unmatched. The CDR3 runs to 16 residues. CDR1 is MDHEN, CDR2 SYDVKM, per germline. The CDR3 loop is CASSRLAGMEADTQYF. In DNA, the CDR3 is TGTGCCAGCAGTCGACTAGCGGGAATGGAAGCAGATACGCAGTATTTT. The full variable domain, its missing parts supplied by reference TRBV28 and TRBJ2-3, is DVKVTQSSRYLVKRTGEKVFLECVQDMDHENMFWYRQDPGLGLRLIYFSYDVKMKEKGDIPEGYSVSREKKERFSLILESASTNQTSMYLCASSRLAGMEADTQYFGPGTRLTVL.

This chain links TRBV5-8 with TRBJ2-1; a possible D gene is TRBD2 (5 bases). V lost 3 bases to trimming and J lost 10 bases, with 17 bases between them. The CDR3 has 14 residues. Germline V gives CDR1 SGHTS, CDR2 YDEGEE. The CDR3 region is CASSYAWGSVEQFF. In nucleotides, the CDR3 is TGTGCCAGCAGCTACGCCTGGGGTAGCGTAGAGCAGTTCTTC.

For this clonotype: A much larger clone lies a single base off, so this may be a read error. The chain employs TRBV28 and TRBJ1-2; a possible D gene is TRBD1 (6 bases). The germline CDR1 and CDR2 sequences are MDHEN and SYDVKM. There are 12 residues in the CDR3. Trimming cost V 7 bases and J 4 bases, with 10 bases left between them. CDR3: CASMDRLYGYTF. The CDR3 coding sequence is TGTGCCAGCATGGACAGACTCTATGGCTACACCTTC.

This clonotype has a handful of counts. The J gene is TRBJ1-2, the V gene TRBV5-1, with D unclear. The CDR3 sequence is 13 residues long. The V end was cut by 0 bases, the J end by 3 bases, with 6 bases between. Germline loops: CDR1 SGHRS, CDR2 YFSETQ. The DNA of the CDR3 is TGCGCCAGCAGCTTGGATGCCGACTATGGCTACACCTTC. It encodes CASSLDADYGYTF. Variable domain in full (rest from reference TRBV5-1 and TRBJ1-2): KAGVTQTPRYLIKTRGQQVTLSCSPISGHRSVSWYQQTPGQGLQFLFEYFSETQRNKGNFPGRFSGRQFSNSRSEMNVSTLELGDSALYLCASSLDADYGYTFGSGTRLTVV.